Listed here are 10 T cell receptor beta chains from one sample, sequenced in a study of blood T cell repertoires in COVID-19. This table comes from immunoSEQ multiplex PCR, and its TCRdb copy is limited to in-frame clones, with some not included. Of approximately 190,000 clones in the sample, around 86% were seen once. Specimen: peripheral blood. These receptors were collected from an elderly man with acute or convalescent COVID-19.

The chain couples TRBV10-3 to TRBJ2-1, with 12 bases that match TRBD2. CDR3 length: 15 amino acids. With 2 bases clipped from V and 8 bases from J, the junction kept 4 bases outside the gene matches. CDR1 ENHRY and CDR2 SYGVKD come from the germline V gene. CDR3: CAISERTSGKYEQFF. DNA of the CDR3: TGTGCCATCAGTGAGCGGACTAGCGGGAAATATGAGCAGTTCTTC.

The chain is built from TRBV19 and TRBJ2-3, with TRBD2 matching over 12 bases. J lost 4 bases, V lost 7 bases, and 6 bases had no gene match. This CDR3 is built from 15 residues. Germline CDR1 reads LNHDA; CDR2 reads SQIVND (reference sequence). The DNA for the CDR3 is TGTGCCAGTAAGCTAGCGGGAGGGGCCGCAGATACGCAGTATTTT. As protein: CASKLAGGAADTQYF.

The DNA for the CDR3 is TGTGCCAGCTCACCACCGGGGGACAGGGGATACTATGGCTACACCTTC. Translation gives CASSPPGDRGYYGYTF. This sequence joins TRBV18 and TRBJ1-2; 10 bases align to TRBD1. The J segment lost 3 bases and the V segment lost 0 bases, leaving 4 bases of the junction unmatched. The germline V gene encodes CDR1 KGHSH and CDR2 LQKENI. The CDR3 is 16 amino acids.

The chain links TRBV5-1 to TRBJ2-1, with 7 bases matching TRBD1. The CDR3 covers 16 residues. The V gene end was trimmed by 2 bases and the J gene end by 3 bases; junction bases not matched to a gene: 8. CDR1 and CDR2 from the germline V gene are SGHRS and YFSETQ. CDR3 in amino acids: CASSFGQVGYYNEQFF. Written as DNA, the CDR3 is TGCGCCAGCAGCTTTGGACAGGTAGGGTACTACAATGAGCAGTTCTTC.

This chain joins TRBV30 and TRBJ2-3; possibly TRBD1 for D (5 bases). Germline CDR1 reads GTSNPN; CDR2 reads SVGIG (reference sequence). CDR3 size: 14 residues. The V end lost 3 bases, the J end lost 2 bases, and 12 bases lay between the germline ends. Here the CDR3 DNA reads TGTGCCTGGAGAAAGGCAGGGAACACAGATACGCAGTATTTT. It is translated as CAWRKAGNTDTQYF.

This chain joins TRBV7-2 and TRBJ2-1; 8 nucleotides line up with TRBD2. Looked up from germline, CDR1 is SGHTA and CDR2 is FQGNSA. J was trimmed by 6 bases and V by 6 bases; bases with no gene match: 10. The CDR3 spans 15 residues. The CDR3 DNA is TGTGCCAGCAGACTCGGGACTAGTCGCCTCAATGAGCAGTTCTTC. Protein: CASRLGTSRLNEQFF.

A single count supports this clone. The chain links TRBV2 to TRBJ2-3; 8 bases map to TRBD2. Germline values: CDR1 SNHLY, CDR2 FYNNEI. This CDR3 is 17 amino acids long. The trim removed 5 bases at V and 2 bases at J, leaving 12 bases unmatched. The CDR3 sequence: CASSPGGGRSFTDTQYF. The DNA for the CDR3 is TGTGCCAGCAGTCCCGGGGGGGGACGGAGTTTCACAGATACGCAGTATTTT. The complete variable domain, with remaining parts taken from reference TRBV2 and TRBJ2-3, reads EPEVTQTPSHQVTQMGQEVILRCVPISNHLYFYWYRQILGQKVEFLVSFYNNEISEKSEIFDDQFSVERPDGSNFTLKIRSTKLEDSAMYFCASSPGGGRSFTDTQYFGPGTRLTVL.

The chain links TRBV19 to TRBJ1-2, with 9 bases lining up with TRBD1. This CDR3 region has 13 residues. CDR1 is LNHDA, CDR2 SQIVND, per germline (reference sequence). V lost 8 bases, J lost 7 bases, and 8 bases stayed unmatched. The CDR3 nucleotides are TGTGCCAGTCAGCGGGACAGGGCGGCTGGCTACACCTTC. Residues: CASQRDRAAGYTF.

This clone occurred once. The rearrangement links TRBV6-4 to TRBJ2-1; 13 bases match TRBD2. CDR1 is MRHNA and CDR2 is SNTAGT in the germline V gene. V was clipped by 2 bases and J by 7 bases; unmatched bases: 5. The CDR3 loop spans 16 amino acids. The CDR3 bases are TGTGCCAGCAGTGACCAGACTAGCGGGAGGAGGAATGAGCAGTTCTTC. This encodes CASSDQTSGRRNEQFF.

This clone was observed a handful of times. This chain uses TRBV30 with TRBJ2-1; possible D gene TRBD1, 5 bases. This CDR3 has 13 residues. Trimming cost V 0 bases and J 5 bases, with 8 bases left between them. Germline-derived CDR1 and CDR2 are GTSNPN and SVGIG (reference sequence). The CDR3, as DNA: TGTGCCTGGAGTGTACCAGGGAACAATGAGCAGTTCTTC. It is translated as CAWSVPGNNEQFF.